Shown below are 30 T cell receptor beta chains from a single sample sequenced in a study of T cell responses to AZD1222 COVID-19 vaccine. Assay: immunoSEQ multiplex PCR; the TCRdb copy retains only in-frame clones and omits some. Of about 94,000 clones detected, 85% appear once; the ten largest clones hold more than 4%. Specimen: peripheral blood, collected 28 days after the second AZD1222 dose. Receptors were obtained from an adult who received the AZD1222 COVID-19 vaccine.

V usage is TRBV30 and J usage is TRBJ1-5; D perhaps matches TRBD1 (5 bases). This CDR3 is built from 15 residues. The V end was cut by 1 base, the J end by 2 bases, with 12 bases between. Per germline, CDR1 GTSNPN and CDR2 SVGIG (reference sequence). The CDR3, as DNA: TGTGCCTGGAGTGAGGGGAACGGGGGCAATCAGCCCCAGCATTTT. It yields the protein CAWSEGNGGNQPQHF.

This sequence joins TRBV18 and TRBJ1-5; the D gene is possibly TRBD1 (5 bases). Trimming cost V 3 bases and J 2 bases, with 14 bases left between them. The CDR3 length is 16 residues. CDR1 KGHSH and CDR2 LQKENI come from the germline V gene. CDR3 in DNA: TGTGCCAGCTCACCCCCCGGCGGGGCTGGCAATCAGCCCCAGCATTTT. It is translated as CASSPPGGAGNQPQHF.

This chain links TRBV9 with TRBJ1-3; 7 nucleotides line up with TRBD1. V was clipped by 2 bases and J by 0 bases; unmatched bases: 5. CDR3 length: 16 residues. Germline V lookup: CDR1 SGDLS, CDR2 YYNGEE. The CDR3 sequence: CASSVGQAFSGNTIYF. The CDR3 DNA is TGTGCCAGCAGCGTCGGACAGGCCTTCTCTGGAAACACCATATATTTT. Supplemented by reference TRBV9 and TRBJ1-3, the full variable domain reads DSGVTQTPKHLITATGQRVTLRCSPRSGDLSVYWYQQSLDQGLQFLIQYYNGEERAKGNILERFSAQQFPDLHSELNLSSLELGDSALYFCASSVGQAFSGNTIYFGEGSWLTVV.

This clone was detected only a few times. The chain combines TRBV6-2 or TRBV6-3 with TRBJ2-7; 10 bases match TRBD2. This CDR3 spans 14 amino acids. Germline assignment: CDR1 MNHEY and CDR2 SVGEGT. Trimming removed 6 bases from V and 4 bases from J; junction bases left unmatched: 6. The CDR3 is CASSPSGRGYEQYF. CDR3 nucleotide sequence: TGTGCCAGCAGCCCAAGCGGGAGGGGGTACGAGCAGTACTTC.

The rearrangement joins TRBV7-6 to TRBJ2-2; no definite D call. Trimming removed 3 bases at V and 3 bases at J, with 2 bases between. Per germline, CDR1 SGHVS and CDR2 FNYEAQ. The length of the CDR3 is 12 residues. The CDR3 bases are TGTGCCAGCAGCTTGCACACCGGGGAGCTGTTTTTT. This encodes CASSLHTGELFF.

In DNA form, the CDR3 reads TGTGCCACCAGCTTGGAAAGGAGGGGGTATCGATTGAGAAACACCATATATTTT. This gives the protein CATSLERRGYRLRNTIYF. The chain uses TRBV15 and TRBJ1-3; D perhaps matches TRBD1 (6 bases). There are 18 residues in the CDR3. The germline V gene has CDR1 LNHNV and CDR2 YYDKDF (reference sequence). Trimming pared 5 bases from V and 5 bases from J, leaving 25 bases between.

This clone was found a few times. This chain links TRBV30 with TRBJ2-5, with unresolved D. The V gene's germline CDR1 is GTSNPN and CDR2 SVGIG (reference sequence). CDR3 length: 13 amino acids. Trimming shortened V by 2 bases and J by 2 bases, and 9 bases separated the two germline ends. For the CDR3, the DNA is TGTGCCTGGAGTAACGGGCCGCAAGAGACCCAGTACTTC. It encodes CAWSNGPQETQYF.

The rearrangement links TRBV28 to TRBJ2-1, with TRBD2 identical over 8 bases. This CDR3 is built from 15 residues. The germline gives CDR1 MDHEN, CDR2 SYDVKM. Trimming cost V 6 bases and J 4 bases; bases outside gene matches: 8. The CDR3 nucleotides read TGTGCCAGCAGCGACCCCGGGACTAGATACAATGAGCAGTTCTTC. Protein: CASSDPGTRYNEQFF.

The V and J genes are TRBV28 and TRBJ1-1, with D unclear. The CDR3 sequence is 14 residues long. Germline V gene data show CDR1 as MDHEN and CDR2 as SYDVKM. Trimming took 3 bases from V and 2 from J, leaving 10 bases between them. CDR3 region: CASSFYADNTEAFF. The CDR3 DNA is TGTGCCAGCAGTTTCTACGCAGACAACACTGAAGCTTTCTTT.

Only one count was recorded for this clone. The chain is built from TRBV30 and TRBJ2-1; possible D gene TRBD2, 5 bases. CDR3 length: 17 amino acids. Germline V gene sequence: CDR1 GTSNPN, CDR2 SVGIG (reference sequence). With 1 base removed from V and 0 bases from J, the gap between germline ends came to 16 bases. The CDR3 here is CAWSASRDGSSYNEQFF. As DNA, the CDR3 is TGTGCCTGGAGTGCCTCCCGGGATGGAAGCTCCTACAATGAGCAGTTCTTC.

CDR3 nucleotides: TGTGCCAGCAGCCGAACGAGGAGCTCCTACGAGCAGTACTTC. It specifies CASSRTRSSYEQYF. V is TRBV6-2 or TRBV6-3 and J is TRBJ2-7, with D uncertain. Germline V gene data show CDR1 as MNHEY and CDR2 as SVGEGT. Trimming cost V 6 bases and J 0 bases, with 12 bases left between them. The CDR3 has 14 amino acids.

The J gene is TRBJ1-1, the V gene TRBV6-5; the D is unclear. Trimming stripped 2 bases from V and 7 bases from J, with 8 bases between. CDR3 length: 12 amino acids. The germline gives CDR1 MNHEY, CDR2 SVGAGI. CDR3 loop: CASSYRQVEAFF. The CDR3 nucleotides are TGTGCCAGCAGTTACCGGCAAGTTGAAGCTTTCTTT.

This clone was recorded a few times. V gene TRBV7-9 combines with J gene TRBJ1-2; D gene ambiguous. This CDR3 comprises 14 residues. Per the germline V gene, CDR1 is SEHNR and CDR2 is FQNEAQ (reference sequence). The germline V and J ends were trimmed by 2 bases and 7 bases, with 14 bases remaining between them. This CDR3 is CASSLRHPLGGYTF. The CDR3, as DNA: TGTGCCAGCAGCTTAAGGCACCCCCTTGGTGGCTACACCTTC.

This chain links TRBV18 with TRBJ1-5; D is possibly TRBD1 (5 bases). Per the germline V gene, CDR1 is KGHSH and CDR2 is LQKENI. There are 16 residues in the CDR3. The germline V and J ends were trimmed by 3 bases and 5 bases, with 17 bases remaining between them. CDR3 in amino acids: CASSPRGGSQDQPQHF. CDR3 bases: TGTGCCAGCTCACCCCGGGGGGGGTCTCAGGATCAGCCCCAGCATTTT. The variable domain in full, completed from reference TRBV18 and TRBJ1-5, reads NAGVMQNPRHLVRRRGQEARLRCSPMKGHSHVYWYRQLPEEGLKFMVYLQKENIIDESGMPKERFSAEFPKEGPSILRIQQVVRGDSAAYFCASSPRGGSQDQPQHFGDGTRLSIL.

The rearrangement uses TRBV6-5 and TRBJ2-1, with 13 bases lining up with TRBD2. V lost 9 bases and J lost 7; bases outside the gene matches: 6. Germline CDR1 reads MNHEY; CDR2 reads SVGAGI. There are 14 residues in the CDR3. The CDR3 protein is CASYPGLAGNEQFF. The CDR3 DNA reads as TGTGCCAGTTATCCGGGACTAGCGGGAAATGAGCAGTTCTTC.

The chain has TRBV5-1 and TRBJ2-3, with 9 bases aligning to TRBD2. The CDR3 loop spans 19 amino acids. Unmatched junction bases numbered 14, after V lost 3 bases and J lost 0 bases. Germline V gene lookup returns CDR1 SGHRS and CDR2 YFSETQ. DNA of the CDR3: TGCGCCAGCAGCTCATTCTCGACTAGCGGAGCCGCTAGCACAGATACGCAGTATTTT. Protein product: CASSSFSTSGAASTDTQYF.

The chain is built from TRBV2 and TRBJ1-5, with 7 bases lining up with TRBD1. V lost 6 bases to trimming and J lost 6 bases; unmatched junction nucleotides: 8. The CDR3 loop spans 14 amino acids. Germline V gene lookup returns CDR1 SNHLY and CDR2 FYNNEI. This chain's CDR3 is CASRYSAGGQPQHF. The CDR3 bases are TGTGCCAGCAGATACAGCGCAGGGGGTCAGCCCCAGCATTTT.

The chain links TRBV5-6 to TRBJ1-1; D is unclear. Trimming left V 2 bases short and J 4 bases short, with 9 bases between. Per the germline V gene, CDR1 is SGHDT and CDR2 is YYEEEE. The CDR3 extends over 13 amino acids. CDR3 residues: CASSFGFFTEAFF. CDR3 DNA: TGTGCCAGCAGCTTTGGCTTTTTCACTGAAGCTTTCTTT. The full variable domain, rest sourced from reference TRBV5-6 and TRBJ1-1, is DAGVTQSPTHLIKTRGQQVTLRCSPKSGHDTVSWYQQALGQGPQFIFQYYEEEERQRGNFPDRFSGHQFPNYSSELNVNALLLGDSALYLCASSFGFFTEAFFGQGTRLTVV.

This chain links TRBV20-1 with TRBJ2-7, with 8 bases that match TRBD2. Trimming at V came to 3 bases and at J to 4 bases, leaving 8 bases not matched to a gene. This CDR3 spans 14 amino acids. Germline V gene sequence: CDR1 DFQATT, CDR2 SNEGSKA (reference sequence). In DNA, the CDR3 is TGCAGTGCTAGTGGAGGACTAGCCGGGTACGAGCAGTACTTC. It yields the protein CSASGGLAGYEQYF.

The genes are TRBV7-9 and TRBJ1-2, with D tentatively TRBD1 (5 bases). Germline loops: CDR1 SEHNR, CDR2 FQNEAQ (reference sequence). The ends were cut back, 5 bases at V and 4 bases at J, with 14 bases in the middle. The CDR3 has 14 amino acids. The CDR3 DNA is TGTGCCAGCAGCCGAGGGACTAATAGCTATGGCTACACCTTC. Amino acid sequence: CASSRGTNSYGYTF.

V gene TRBV18 combines with J gene TRBJ1-2, with D hard to call. The CDR3 covers 12 residues. CDR1 is KGHSH and CDR2 is LQKENI in the germline V gene. V was shortened by 0 bases and J by 7 bases, with 6 bases between the two germline ends. The CDR3 loop reads CASSPPDGGYTF. The CDR3, as DNA: TGTGCCAGCTCACCACCCGATGGTGGCTACACCTTC. The entire variable domain, with the rest obtained from reference TRBV18 and TRBJ1-2, is as follows: NAGVMQNPRHLVRRRGQEARLRCSPMKGHSHVYWYRQLPEEGLKFMVYLQKENIIDESGMPKERFSAEFPKEGPSILRIQQVVRGDSAAYFCASSPPDGGYTFGSGTRLTVV.

The chain uses TRBV7-9 and TRBJ2-7; 9 positions match TRBD2. This CDR3 is 15 amino acids long. V trimming: 5 bases; J trimming: 4 bases; junction bases outside the gene matches: 9. CDR1 and CDR2 (germline): SEHNR, FQNEAQ (reference sequence). The CDR3 region has the DNA TGTGCCAGCAGCGTCGCGGGAGGGCCGGCATACGAGCAGTACTTC. Its protein product is CASSVAGGPAYEQYF.

This sequence joins TRBV19 and TRBJ2-7; weak D call: TRBD2 (6 bases). CDR3 length: 14 amino acids. V was trimmed by 5 bases and J by 0 bases, leaving 11 bases between them. CDR1 LNHDA and CDR2 SQIVND come from the germline V gene (reference sequence). The CDR3, as DNA: TGTGCCAGTAGTTGGACGGGAGACTCCTACGAGCAGTACTTC. Translated: CASSWTGDSYEQYF.

The genes are TRBV5-1 and TRBJ1-4, with a weak D call TRBD1 (5 bases). Trimming cost V 1 base and J 4 bases, with 8 bases left between them. The V gene's germline CDR1 is SGHRS and CDR2 YFSETQ. The CDR3 is 14 residues long. CDR3 sequence reads: CASSLTGLNEKLFF. For the CDR3, the DNA is TGCGCCAGCAGCTTGACAGGCCTTAATGAAAAACTGTTTTTT.

This clone has a single count. J is TRBJ2-1 and V is TRBV6-1, with a possible D match to TRBD1 (5 bases). Trimming stripped 3 bases from V and 9 bases from J, with 12 bases between. Germline values: CDR1 MNHNS, CDR2 SASEGT. There are 13 residues in the CDR3. The CDR3 protein is CASSEVVQGEQFF. The CDR3, as DNA: TGTGCCAGCAGTGAGGTAGTTCAGGGTGAGCAGTTCTTC.

This chain joins TRBV19 and TRBJ1-6, with D maybe TRBD1 (5 bases). Germline V gene sequence: CDR1 LNHDA, CDR2 SQIVND (reference sequence). The germline V and J ends were trimmed by 10 bases and 8 bases, with 18 bases remaining between them. The CDR3 consists of 14 residues. CDR3 DNA sequence: TGTGCCACTTCGCGGGACGTAGGACATTCACCCCTCCACTTT. Translation gives CATSRDVGHSPLHF.

This clone was counted once. The chain is built from TRBV6-2 or TRBV6-3 and TRBJ1-3; no firm D call. This CDR3 is built from 13 residues. V lost 5 bases and J lost 2, with 7 bases in between. The germline CDR1 and CDR2 sequences are MNHEY and SVGEGT. In DNA form, the CDR3 reads TGTGCCAGCAGTCCCGACACTGGAAACACCATATATTTT. This translates into CASSPDTGNTIYF.

CDR3 sequence reads: CASSPRLLDRSTNEKLFF. Here the CDR3 DNA reads TGTGCCAGCAGCCCAAGACTCCTAGACAGATCAACTAATGAAAAACTGTTTTTT. The rearrangement joins TRBV7-2 to TRBJ1-4; a possible D gene is TRBD1 (5 bases). CDR3 size: 18 residues. In germline, CDR1 is SGHTA, CDR2 FQGNSA. The V end was cut by 5 bases, the J end by 0 bases, with 19 bases between.

The V call is TRBV7-2, the J call TRBJ1-1; D unresolved. This CDR3 comprises 14 residues. Germline CDR1 SGHTA, CDR2 FQGNSA. Trimming shortened V by 5 bases and J by 8 bases, and 18 bases separated the two germline ends. CDR3 in amino acids: CASSPGFSHPEAFF. In DNA, the CDR3 is TGTGCCAGCAGCCCCGGATTCTCCCACCCGGAAGCTTTCTTT.

This clone was found a few times. CDR3 DNA: TGTGCCAGCAGCCCTAGACCGAACACTGAAGCTTTCTTT. The encoded protein is CASSPRPNTEAFF. The chain joins TRBV12-3 or TRBV12-4 to TRBJ1-1; the D is unclear. V was clipped by 6 bases and J by 1 base, with 9 bases between them. The CDR3 extends over 13 amino acids.